This entry lists 15 T cell receptor beta chains sequenced from one sample in a study of circulating and synovial CD4+ cells in juvenile arthritis. Profiling relied on immunoSEQ multiplex PCR, and the TCRdb table lists in-frame clones only, not all of them. This repertoire shows 39,000 or so clones, approximately 94% found once; its top ten account for around 0.67%. The sequenced sample consisted of CD4+ T cells from blood. The receptors were sampled from a human donor with juvenile idiopathic arthritis.

This clone was counted a single time. The V gene is TRBV18, the J gene TRBJ2-7; D is possibly TRBD1 (6 bases). The ends were cut back, 5 bases at V and 3 bases at J, with 11 bases in the middle. CDR3 length: 13 residues. Looked up from germline, CDR1 is KGHSH and CDR2 is LQKENI. In DNA form, the CDR3 reads TGTGCCAGCTCAACCGGGACAAGCTACGAGCAGTACTTC. Its translation is CASSTGTSYEQYF.

The V gene is TRBV19, the J gene TRBJ2-7; 7 bases agree with TRBD1. Germline V gene data show CDR1 as LNHDA and CDR2 as SQIVND (reference sequence). The J segment lost 2 bases and the V segment lost 6 bases, leaving 16 bases of the junction unmatched. CDR3 size: 17 residues. Here the CDR3 DNA reads TGTGCCAGTAGGAGACAGGGTACCCTCCTTGGGACCTACGAGCAGTACTTC. It specifies CASRRQGTLLGTYEQYF. Full variable domain (rest looked up from reference TRBV19 and TRBJ2-7): DGGITQSPKYLFRKEGQNVTLSCEQNLNHDAMYWYRQDPGQGLRLIYYSQIVNDFQKGDIAEGYSVSREKKESFPLTVTSAQKNPTAFYLCASRRQGTLLGTYEQYFGPGTRLTVT.

This chain links TRBV10-3 with TRBJ2-3; tentatively, D is TRBD1 (5 bases). The CDR3 contains 14 residues. The V gene lost 3 bases and the J gene lost 7 bases, with 14 bases spanning the gap. Germline lookup yields CDR1 ENHRY and CDR2 SYGVKD. The CDR3 nucleotides read TGTGCCATCAGTGACAGGGCGAATCATAATACGCAGTATTTT. Translated: CAISDRANHNTQYF.

This chain connects TRBV6-1 to TRBJ1-5; D is uncertain. Trimming shortened V by 5 bases and J by 4 bases, and 3 bases separated the two germline ends. The germline gives CDR1 MNHNS, CDR2 SASEGT. This CDR3 has 11 residues. This CDR3 reads CASSTNQPQHF. The CDR3 DNA follows: TGTGCCAGCAGTACAAATCAGCCCCAGCATTTT.

This rearrangement joins TRBV27 to TRBJ2-5; unclear D gene. The DNA end is a closer match to TRBJ2-7, so the J assignment may be wrong. CDR3 size: 11 residues. Germline-derived CDR1 and CDR2 are MNHEY and SMNVEV (reference sequence). The CDR3 region is CASSRGYEQYF. As DNA, the CDR3 is TGTGCCAGCAGTAGAGGTTACGAGCAGTACTTC.

The chain links TRBV11-2 to TRBJ2-2, with 10 bases identical to TRBD1. CDR1 and CDR2 from the germline V gene are SGHAT and FQNNGV. The CDR3 has 13 amino acids. V lost 6 bases, J lost 5 bases, and 0 bases stayed unmatched. CDR3 residues: CASRDRGTGELFF. CDR3 nucleotides: TGTGCCAGCAGGGACAGGGGGACCGGGGAGCTGTTTTTT. The full variable domain, completed using reference TRBV11-2 and TRBJ2-2, is EAGVAQSPRYKIIEKRQSVAFWCNPISGHATLYWYQQILGQGPKLLIQFQNNGVVDDSQLPKDRFSAERLKGVDSTLKIQPAKLEDSAVYLCASRDRGTGELFFGEGSRLTVL.

V gene TRBV19 combines with J gene TRBJ1-5, with TRBD1 matching over 11 bases. The CDR3 has 17 amino acids. J was trimmed by 6 bases and V by 6 bases; bases with no gene match: 13. CDR1 is LNHDA and CDR2 is SQIVND in the germline V gene (reference sequence). This CDR3 reads CASSLQKRTGGVQPQHF. As DNA, the CDR3 is TGTGCCAGTAGCTTACAAAAACGGACAGGGGGCGTTCAGCCCCAGCATTTT.

The chain couples TRBV2 to TRBJ2-1; 9 positions agree with TRBD1. The J segment lost 4 bases and the V segment lost 6 bases, leaving 7 bases of the junction unmatched. Germline CDR1 reads SNHLY; CDR2 reads FYNNEI. This CDR3 is 15 amino acids long. This chain's CDR3 is CASSVTGGFYNEQFF. CDR3 nucleotide sequence: TGTGCCAGCAGCGTTACAGGGGGCTTTTACAATGAGCAGTTCTTC.

In this sample, this clone turned up once. The V and J genes are TRBV2 and TRBJ1-2; D call uncertain. Looked up from germline, CDR1 is SNHLY and CDR2 is FYNNEI. V was trimmed by 3 bases and J by 0 bases, leaving 8 bases between them. The CDR3 length is 14 residues. CDR3 residues: CASSERGTNYGYTF. The CDR3 DNA follows: TGTGCCAGCAGTGAGCGGGGAACTAACTATGGCTACACCTTC. Complete variable domain (other parts from reference TRBV2 and TRBJ1-2): EPEVTQTPSHQVTQMGQEVILRCVPISNHLYFYWYRQILGQKVEFLVSFYNNEISEKSEIFDDQFSVERPDGSNFTLKIRSTKLEDSAMYFCASSERGTNYGYTFGSGTRLTVV.

For the CDR3, the DNA is TGCGCCAGCAGCCGAACCGGGACAGGCTCCTACGAGCAGTACTTC. This codes for CASSRTGTGSYEQYF. The genes are TRBV4-1 and TRBJ2-7; 8 nucleotides line up with TRBD1. The CDR3 is made up of 15 amino acids. Germline loops: CDR1 MGHRA, CDR2 YSYEKL. V shed 4 bases and J 0 bases; nucleotides not matched to a gene: 5.

This chain links TRBV9 with TRBJ1-3; no definite D call. CDR3 length equals 15 residues. V lost 7 bases and J 0 bases, leaving 14 bases between the germline ends. Germline CDR1 SGDLS, CDR2 YYNGEE. CDR3 DNA sequence: TGTGCCAGCGCCTCTGAGGGCTCCTCTGGAAACACCATATATTTT. Its protein product is CASASEGSSGNTIYF.

The count of this clone is one. The rearrangement joins TRBV5-1 to TRBJ2-1; the D gene is possibly TRBD1 (6 bases). Germline V lookup: CDR1 SGHRS, CDR2 YFSETQ. V was cut by 0 bases and J by 7 bases, with 11 bases left in between. CDR3 length equals 14 residues. The CDR3 here is CASSLDRVVNEQFF. The CDR3 DNA reads TGCGCCAGCAGCTTGGACAGGGTTGTTAATGAGCAGTTCTTC. Looking up the rest from reference TRBV5-1 and TRBJ2-1 gives the full variable domain: KAGVTQTPRYLIKTRGQQVTLSCSPISGHRSVSWYQQTPGQGLQFLFEYFSETQRNKGNFPGRFSGRQFSNSRSEMNVSTLELGDSALYLCASSLDRVVNEQFFGPGTRLTVL.

Worth noting for this clone: At one end the junction does not follow the germline gene, possibly because of a read error. The chain carries TRBV7-3 and TRBJ1-6; the D is unclear. This CDR3 has 13 residues. CDR1 and CDR2 (germline): SGHTA, FQGTGA. The DNA for the CDR3 is TGTGCCAGCAGCTTAAGCTATAATTCCCCCCTCCACTTT. Translation: CASSLSYNSPLHF.

V is TRBV4-1 and J is TRBJ2-1, with no clear D. V was cut by 1 base and J by 4 bases, with 17 bases left in between. The germline V gene has CDR1 MGHRA and CDR2 YSYEKL. The CDR3 runs 17 residues. CDR3 amino acids: CASSQVVQTNLYNEQFF. The CDR3 DNA reads as TGCGCCAGCAGCCAAGTCGTACAGACAAACCTGTACAATGAGCAGTTCTTC.

The chain is built from TRBV7-2 and TRBJ2-3, with D perhaps matching TRBD1 (5 bases). Trimming shortened V by 3 bases and J by 10 bases, and 11 bases separated the two germline ends. Germline V gene data show CDR1 as SGHTA and CDR2 as FQGNSA. The CDR3 is 12 residues long. CDR3 residues: CASSFPGMAQYF. The CDR3 coding sequence is TGTGCCAGCAGCTTCCCAGGGATGGCGCAGTATTTT.